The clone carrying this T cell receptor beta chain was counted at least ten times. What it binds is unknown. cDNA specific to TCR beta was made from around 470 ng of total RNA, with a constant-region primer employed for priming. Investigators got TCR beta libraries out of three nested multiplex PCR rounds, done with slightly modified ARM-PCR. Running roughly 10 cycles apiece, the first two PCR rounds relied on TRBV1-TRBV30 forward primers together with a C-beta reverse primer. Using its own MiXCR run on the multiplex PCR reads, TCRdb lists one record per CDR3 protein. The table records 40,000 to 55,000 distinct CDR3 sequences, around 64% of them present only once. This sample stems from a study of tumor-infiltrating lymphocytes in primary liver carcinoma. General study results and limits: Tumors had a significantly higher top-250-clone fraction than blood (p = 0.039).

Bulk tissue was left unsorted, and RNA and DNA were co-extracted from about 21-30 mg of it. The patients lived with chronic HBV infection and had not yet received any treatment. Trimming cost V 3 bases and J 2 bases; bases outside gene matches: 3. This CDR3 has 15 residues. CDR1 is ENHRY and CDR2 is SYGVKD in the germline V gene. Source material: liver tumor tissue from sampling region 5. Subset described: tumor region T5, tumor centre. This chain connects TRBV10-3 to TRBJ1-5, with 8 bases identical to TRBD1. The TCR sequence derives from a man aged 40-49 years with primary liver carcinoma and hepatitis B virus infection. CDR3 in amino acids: CAISDPDRGNQPQHF. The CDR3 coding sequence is TGTGCCATCAGTGACCCGGACAGGGGCAATCAGCCCCAGCATTTT.